This TCR beta chain came from a study of beta chain features in type 1 diabetes. Broader study findings: Among patients with Type 1 diabetes, TCRB CDR3s were moderately but significantly shorter in every one of the four CD4+ subsets.

This clone has just a few counts. Its antigen is as yet unknown. Based on CD45RO/CCR7/CD25/CD127/CD95/CD27, CD4+ regulatory, stem cell-like memory, naive and central memory cells were sorted. Purities in excess of 95% were seen in all sorted populations. What was sequenced were expressed TCRB transcripts, since all of the isolated RNA had been reverse transcribed. Sequencing used immunoSEQ multiplex PCR; TCRdb keeps in-frame clones, though not all of them. The table shows about 450,000 clones, with around 10% occurring only once. This CDR3 spans 17 amino acids. After removal of 5 bases from V and 8 bases from J, the junction contained 15 bases not matched to a gene. Germline V gene sequence: CDR1 SGHAT, CDR2 FQNNGV.

The receptor was isolated from a woman between 18 and 29 years old in good health. The V call is TRBV11-2, the J call TRBJ2-3, with TRBD2 matching 11 bases. Sample: naive CD4+ T cells from blood. Here the CDR3 reads CASSRPGLAAASTTQYF. The CDR3 bases are TGTGCCAGCAGCCGTCCGGGACTAGCGGCGGCTTCTACTACGCAGTATTTT.